The clone carrying this T cell receptor (beta chain) was observed once. Original processing notes: Amplification from reference gene primers served as the basis for estimated nucleated cell counts. Libraries were prepared by immunoSEQ multiplex PCR; TCRdb keeps only in-frame clonotypes and omits some of them. The DNA gave D and trimming, while V, J and clone size come from that table. The table lists 150,000 to 200,000 clones, about 80% of them singletons. The sample originates from a study of blood T cell repertoires in COVID-19. For the study at large: Donors in the United States, Italy and Spain gave samples during acute or convalescent COVID-19. PBMCs, B-cell-depleted T cells, or T cells provided the cDNA or gDNA that made up the material.

The germline CDR1 and CDR2 sequences are SGHTA and FQGNSA. The CDR3 is 13 amino acids. V gave up 5 bases and J gave up 9 bases, with 16 bases separating them. This TCR was recovered from a woman older than 75 with acute or convalescent COVID-19. Sequencing input: peripheral blood. The genes are TRBV7-2 and TRBJ2-5; TRBD2 is a possible D gene (6 bases). CDR3 sequence: CASSRDSKAAQYF. CDR3 nucleotides: TGTGCCAGCAGCCGGGACTCTAAGGCGGCCCAGTACTTC.